Presented here are 5 T cell receptor beta chains from one specimen sequenced in a study of molecular identifiers for immune sequencing clone quantification. TCRdb fed the PCR reads into MiXCR, producing one record per CDR3 protein. The sample holds approximately 320,000 distinct CDR3 sequences; roughly 24% are singletons and the top ten take around 0.7%. The sample taken for sequencing was naive CD8+ T cells from blood, with Jurkat cell RNA spiked in. Subset defined: FACS-sorted CD8+CD4-CCR7+CD45RA+ naive T cells. The source is a human donor in good health. Some libraries in this study had Jurkat cell RNA spiked in.

Points on this clonotype: This CDR3 is missing its conserved last phenylalanine or tryptophan, likely due to a read error. The chain couples TRBV27 to TRBJ1-5; a weak D match, TRBD1 (6 bases). The CDR3 runs 18 residues. In germline, CDR1 is MNHEY, CDR2 SMNVEV (reference sequence). Trimming left V 1 base short and J 0 bases short, with 16 bases between. Written as DNA, the CDR3 is TGTGCCAGCAGTTTATATGGACAGCCCCCCTATAGCAATCAGCCCCAGCATCTT. Amino acids: CASSLYGQPPYSNQPQHL.

This clonotype was detected a few times. V usage is TRBV6-2 or TRBV6-3 and J usage is TRBJ2-7, with 10 bases fitting TRBD1. Trimming cost V 5 bases and J 7 bases; bases outside gene matches: 23. CDR3 length: 19 residues. CDR1 MNHEY and CDR2 SVGEGT come from the germline V gene. This chain's CDR3 is CASSNQKLKSTGTGEEQYF. The CDR3 bases are TGTGCCAGCAGTAACCAAAAGCTGAAAAGCACCGGGACAGGGGAAGAGCAGTACTTC.

Only a few counts were recorded for this clonotype. The junction does not match germline at one end; this may be a read error. This chain links TRBV6-2 or TRBV6-3 with TRBJ2-4, with D perhaps TRBD2 (7 bases). The length of the CDR3 is 12 residues. The germline CDR1 and CDR2 sequences are MNHEY and SVGEGT. The CDR3 protein is CASGGASGEKDF. In DNA form, the CDR3 reads TGTGCCAGCGGGGGGGCTAGCGGCGAAAAAGACTTC.

The gene calls are TRBV30 and TRBJ1-1; 9 bases are shared with TRBD1. The CDR3 length is 12 residues. Looked up from germline, CDR1 is GTSNPN and CDR2 is SVGIG (reference sequence). V lost 2 bases, J lost 10 bases, and 5 bases stayed unmatched. In DNA form, the CDR3 reads TGTGCCTGGAGTTACGGGACAGGGCGAGCTTTCTTT. This encodes CAWSYGTGRAFF.

This chain joins TRBV27 and TRBJ2-2; D might be TRBD2 (6 bases). Germline V gene lookup returns CDR1 MNHEY and CDR2 SMNVEV (reference sequence). There are 14 residues in the CDR3. V was shortened by 5 bases and J by 16 bases, with 23 bases between the two germline ends. CDR3 amino acids: CASSPRGLTSPQFF. The DNA for the CDR3 is TGTGCCAGCAGTCCTAGGGGACTCACAAGCCCCCAGTTTTTT.